A single sample is the source of the 13 T cell receptor beta chains below, sequenced in a study of tumor and adjacent non-tumor tissue in lung cancer. The library came from three nested PCR rounds adapted from ARM-PCR protocols. A single record per CDR3 protein comes from TCRdb applying MiXCR to the multiplex PCR reads. Here the sample spans 120,000 or so distinct CDR3 sequences, about 80% being singletons. No cell sorting was done before RNA was extracted from the tissue. The sample consisted of lung tumor tissue. The receptors were sampled from a man in his 70s with non-small cell lung cancer.

For this clonotype: An end of the junction does not agree with germline; a read error may underlie this. V gene TRBV29-1 combines with J gene TRBJ2-5, with D unclear. Germline V gene sequence: CDR1 SQVTM, CDR2 ANQGSEA. CDR3 length: 10 residues. CDR3 in DNA: TGCAACGGACGCCAAAAGACCCAGTACTTC. Encoded protein: CNGRQKTQYF.

This chain connects TRBV12-3 or TRBV12-4 to TRBJ1-1, with D unclear. The CDR3 has 13 amino acids. In DNA form, the CDR3 reads TGTGCTGGCAGTCTGACAATCGTCACTGAAGCTTTCTTT. Amino acids: CAGSLTIVTEAFF.

Comments on this clonotype: Relative to the germline gene, one junction end is altered; a read error may explain this. This chain connects TRBV5-4 to TRBJ2-5; D not resolved. The CDR3 has 16 residues. CDR1 is SGHNT, CDR2 YYREEE, per germline (reference sequence). The CDR3 sequence is CASSHLKRITRETQYF. The CDR3 DNA is TGCGCCAGCAGCCATCTCAAGAGGATAACGAGAGAGACCCAGTACTTC.

To note about this clonotype: Since a much larger clone is just one base distant, this may be a read error. V gene TRBV20-1 combines with J gene TRBJ2-1, with D hard to call. V dropped 3 bases and J dropped 2 bases, with 11 bases sitting between them. The length of the CDR3 is 14 residues. The germline V gene has CDR1 DFQATT and CDR2 SNEGSKA (reference sequence). For the CDR3, the DNA is TGCAGTGCTAGTGGCCTAGTTGCCTACAATGAGCAGTTCTTC. Amino acid sequence: CSASGLVAYNEQFF.

About this clonotype: Likely a read error: the CDR3 ends without its conserved phenylalanine or tryptophan. The gene calls are TRBV11-2 and TRBJ1-4; 8 bases agree with TRBD1. V lost 3 bases to trimming and J lost 8 bases; unmatched junction nucleotides: 5. The CDR3 is 14 residues long. Germline V lookup: CDR1 SGHAT, CDR2 FQNNGV. The CDR3 protein is CASSFDRGKEKLFS. The DNA of the CDR3 is TGTGCCAGCAGCTTTGACAGGGGAAAGGAAAAACTGTTTTCT.

V gene TRBV20-1 combines with J gene TRBJ2-7; D might be TRBD2 (6 bases). The CDR3 extends over 12 amino acids. Germline assignment: CDR1 DFQATT and CDR2 SNEGSKA (reference sequence). CDR3 sequence reads: CNGRRFSYEQYF. As DNA, the CDR3 is TGCAATGGGAGGCGGTTCTCCTACGAGCAGTACTTC.

This clonotype was detected ten times or more. For the CDR3, the DNA is TGCAGCGTGCGGGGCGGGACTTCAACCTACGAGCAGTACTTC. As protein: CSVRGGTSTYEQYF. The chain recombines TRBV29-1 with TRBJ2-7; tentative D call: TRBD2 (6 bases). Germline assignment: CDR1 SQVTM and CDR2 ANQGSEA. Between the trimmed V and J ends, which lost 6 bases and 2 bases, there was a span of 17 bases. CDR3 length equals 14 residues.

Comment on this clonotype: A much larger clone sits a single nucleotide away, making a read error possible. The V gene is TRBV2, the J gene TRBJ1-1, with D perhaps TRBD1 (5 bases). Germline lookup yields CDR1 SNHLY and CDR2 FYNNEI. This CDR3 region has 15 residues. CDR3 residues: CDSSEYGRVNTEAFF. CDR3 coding DNA: TGTGACAGCAGTGAATATGGCAGGGTGAACACTGAAGCTTTCTTT. Combining the CDR3 with reference TRBV2 and TRBJ1-1 gives the whole variable domain EPEVTQTPSHQVTQMGQEVILRCVPISNHLYFYWYRQILGQKVEFLVSFYNNEISEKSEIFDDQFSVERPDGSNFTLKIRSTKLEDSAMYFCDSSEYGRVNTEAFFGQGTRLTVV.

With respect to this clonotype: At one boundary the junction diverges from the germline segment, which might be a read error. The V gene is TRBV6-5, the J gene TRBJ1-1; D unresolved. Germline V gene data show CDR1 as MNHEY and CDR2 as SVGAGI. This CDR3 has 14 residues. The CDR3, as DNA: TGTGCCAGCAGGTACTCTAATTCTGACACTGAAGCTTTCTTT. Its translation is CASRYSNSDTEAFF.

As regards this clonotype: A much larger clone lies one base from this, so it may be a read error. CDR3 sequence: CASSVSKGYTF. The CDR3 nucleotides read TGTGCCAGCAGTGTTTCGAAGGGCTACACCTTC. The chain carries TRBV28 and TRBJ1-2; D unclear. Trimming stripped 5 bases from V and 8 bases from J, with 9 bases between. The germline gives CDR1 MDHEN, CDR2 SYDVKM. The CDR3 contains 11 residues.

For this clonotype: The germline gene is not matched at one end of the junction; a read error may be the cause. This sequence joins TRBV5-6 and TRBJ2-4; 10 bases fit TRBD1. Germline V gene data show CDR1 as SGHDT and CDR2 as YYEEEE. CDR3 length: 17 residues. The CDR3 sequence is CASSAIGTGVIGNIHYF. In nucleotides, the CDR3 is TGTGCCAGCAGCGCTATCGGGACAGGGGTCATTGGAAACATTCACTACTTC.

The chain links TRBV6-1 to TRBJ1-2; 7 bases map to TRBD1. V lost 10 bases and J lost 7; bases outside the gene matches: 12. Germline loops: CDR1 MNHNS, CDR2 SASEGT. The CDR3 has 13 residues. This CDR3 reads CANNEARGFGYTF. The CDR3 coding sequence is TGTGCCAACAATGAAGCCAGGGGGTTTGGCTACACCTTC.

Concerning this clonotype itself: This clone may be a read error of a much larger clone one base away. This chain connects TRBV20-1 to TRBJ1-2; D is ambiguous. Trimming left V 3 bases short and J 2 bases short, with 10 bases between. Germline CDR1 DFQATT, CDR2 SNEGSKA (reference sequence). The CDR3 runs to 13 residues. The CDR3 bases are TGCAGTGCTAGTAATGGGCAGAACTATGGCTACACCTTC. Protein sequence: CSASNGQNYGYTF.